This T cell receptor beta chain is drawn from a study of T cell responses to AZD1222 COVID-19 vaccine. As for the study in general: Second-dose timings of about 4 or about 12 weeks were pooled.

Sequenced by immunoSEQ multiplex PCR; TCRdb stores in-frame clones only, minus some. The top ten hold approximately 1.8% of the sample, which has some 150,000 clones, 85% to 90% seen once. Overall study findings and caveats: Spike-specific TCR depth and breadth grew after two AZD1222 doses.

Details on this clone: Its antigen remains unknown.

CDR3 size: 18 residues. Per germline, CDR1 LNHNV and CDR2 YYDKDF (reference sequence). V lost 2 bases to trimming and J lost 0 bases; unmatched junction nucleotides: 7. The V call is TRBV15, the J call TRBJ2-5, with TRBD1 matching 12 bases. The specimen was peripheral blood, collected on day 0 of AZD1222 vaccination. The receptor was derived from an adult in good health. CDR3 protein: CATSRNPGQGANQETQYF. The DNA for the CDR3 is TGTGCCACCAGCAGAAATCCGGGACAGGGGGCGAACCAAGAGACCCAGTACTTC.